Listed below are T cell receptor beta chains from one sample, sequenced in a study of blood T cell repertoires in COVID-19. Only in-frame clones appear in the TCRdb table, and some are missing; sequencing was by immunoSEQ multiplex PCR. Here the sample spans under 300,000 clones, nearly 90% being singletons. The sample comprised PBMCs or T cells enriched from blood (not recorded which). These receptors all stem from a woman aged 55-69 years who had recovered from COVID-19. Each CDR3 is given with its conserved first and last residue. The order of the fields is CDR3 DNA, CDR3 protein, V gene, clone size, D gene, J gene. D genes are given only for firm matches. The listing skips clone size in some rows; elsewhere it reads once, few, many or a size class.

CDR3 DNA: TGTGCCACCAGTGATCTAACTACGGGACAGGGGAGGAATGAGCAGTTCTTC; CDR3 protein: CATSDLTTGQGRNEQFF; V gene: TRBV24-1; clone size: -; D gene: TRBD1; J gene: TRBJ2-1
CDR3 DNA: TGTGCCAGCAGCCACGGACAGTCCTCTGGAAACACCATATATTTT; CDR3 protein: CASSHGQSSGNTIYF; V gene: TRBV7-8; clone size: -; D gene: -; J gene: TRBJ1-3
CDR3 DNA: TGTGCCGGGACTAGCGAAGGGGTCGAGCAGTACTTC; CDR3 protein: CAGTSEGVEQYF; V gene: TRBV30; clone size: -; D gene: TRBD2; J gene: TRBJ2-7
CDR3 DNA: TGTGCCACCGGCGGGGCCCAAGAGACCCAGTACTTC; CDR3 protein: CATGGAQETQYF; V gene: TRBV10-3; clone size: once; D gene: -; J gene: TRBJ2-5
CDR3 DNA: TGCGCCAGCAGGGATGGGACTAGCGGTGAGCAGTTCTTC; CDR3 protein: CASRDGTSGEQFF; V gene: TRBV10-1; clone size: -; D gene: TRBD2; J gene: TRBJ2-1
CDR3 DNA: TGTGCCAGCAACAGAGGACCCGGGGACTCTGGAAACACCATATATTTT; CDR3 protein: CASNRGPGDSGNTIYF; V gene: TRBV28; clone size: -; D gene: -; J gene: TRBJ1-3
CDR3 DNA: TGTGCCAGCAGTACCACAGGGGTGGCCGGGGAGCTGTTTTTT; CDR3 protein: CASSTTGVAGELFF; V gene: TRBV6-5; clone size: -; D gene: TRBD1; J gene: TRBJ2-2
CDR3 DNA: TGTGCCAGCAGCCCAACGGACAGGGGAAACACCATATATTTT; CDR3 protein: CASSPTDRGNTIYF; V gene: TRBV3-1/TRBV3-2; clone size: once; D gene: TRBD1; J gene: TRBJ1-3
CDR3 DNA: TGTGCCAGCAGCGCTCACCGGACAGGAAACTATGGCTACACCTTC; CDR3 protein: CASSAHRTGNYGYTF; V gene: TRBV9; clone size: -; D gene: TRBD1; J gene: TRBJ1-2
CDR3 DNA: TGCGCCAGCAGCACCTACAGGGAACACAATTCACCCCTCCACTTT; CDR3 protein: CASSTYREHNSPLHF; V gene: TRBV5-1; clone size: once; D gene: -; J gene: TRBJ1-6
CDR3 DNA: TGTGCCAGCAGCCAAGATAATATAGGGAGAAACTATGGCTACACCTTC; CDR3 protein: CASSQDNIGRNYGYTF; V gene: TRBV4-2; clone size: once; D gene: -; J gene: TRBJ1-2
CDR3 DNA: TGTGCCTGGAGTGTACCCAGGGGCAATGAGCAGTTCTTC; CDR3 protein: CAWSVPRGNEQFF; V gene: TRBV30; clone size: -; D gene: -; J gene: TRBJ2-1
CDR3 DNA: TGTGCCAGCAGCGCCGGGGGAAACTATGGCTACACCTTC; CDR3 protein: CASSAGGNYGYTF; V gene: TRBV5-4; clone size: -; D gene: -; J gene: TRBJ1-2
CDR3 DNA: TGTGCCAGCACTCGGGGGGGACAGGGCCCCCAATTCTATGGCTACACCTTC; CDR3 protein: CASTRGGQGPQFYGYTF; V gene: TRBV7-2; clone size: -; D gene: TRBD1; J gene: TRBJ1-2
CDR3 DNA: TGTGCCAGCAATGGACGGATGGGAGCCTACGAGCAGTACTTC; CDR3 protein: CASNGRMGAYEQYF; V gene: TRBV2; clone size: -; D gene: -; J gene: TRBJ2-7
CDR3 DNA: TGTGCCAGCAGTGACTCGCGGCCAGGACAGGGCATATGCAATCAGCCCCAGCATTTT; CDR3 protein: CASSDSRPGQGICNQPQHF; V gene: TRBV6-4; clone size: -; D gene: TRBD1; J gene: TRBJ1-5
CDR3 DNA: TGTGCCAGCTCACCTACAGGGGACTATGGCTACACCTTC; CDR3 protein: CASSPTGDYGYTF; V gene: TRBV18; clone size: -; D gene: TRBD1; J gene: TRBJ1-2
CDR3 DNA: TGCGCCAGCAGCCTCGGGGCGGGGACAGATACGCAGTATTTT; CDR3 protein: CASSLGAGTDTQYF; V gene: TRBV5-1; clone size: -; D gene: -; J gene: TRBJ2-3
CDR3 DNA: TGTGCCAGCAGTTACCGGACAGCTAACAACTATGGCTACACCTTC; CDR3 protein: CASSYRTANNYGYTF; V gene: TRBV6-5; clone size: -; D gene: -; J gene: TRBJ1-2
CDR3 DNA: TGCGCCAGCAGTGAGACGCGTAGCGGGAGGGGAAGGGAGACCCAGTACTTC; CDR3 protein: CASSETRSGRGRETQYF; V gene: TRBV10-1; clone size: -; D gene: TRBD2; J gene: TRBJ2-5
CDR3 DNA: TGTGCCAGCAGCTTAGGTCCGGGTTTGGAAGAGACCCAGTACTTC; CDR3 protein: CASSLGPGLEETQYF; V gene: TRBV11-2; clone size: -; D gene: -; J gene: TRBJ2-5
CDR3 DNA: TGTGCCACCAGTGACCCTAGGGACAGGGTTAATGAGCAGTTCTTC; CDR3 protein: CATSDPRDRVNEQFF; V gene: TRBV24-1; clone size: -; D gene: TRBD1; J gene: TRBJ2-1
CDR3 DNA: TGTGCCAGCAGCCCTCAGGATACGCAGTATTTT; CDR3 protein: CASSPQDTQYF; V gene: TRBV7-9; clone size: -; D gene: -; J gene: TRBJ2-3
CDR3 DNA: TGTGCCAGCAGCTGGACTAGCGGGACATGGGATACGCAGTATTTT; CDR3 protein: CASSWTSGTWDTQYF; V gene: TRBV11-1; clone size: -; D gene: TRBD2; J gene: TRBJ2-3
CDR3 DNA: TGTGCCAGCAGCCGCGACAGGGGCGGCAATCAGCCCCAGCATTTT; CDR3 protein: CASSRDRGGNQPQHF; V gene: TRBV6-5; clone size: -; D gene: TRBD1; J gene: TRBJ1-5
CDR3 DNA: TGTGCCAGCAGCAGCCGGGACTACACCTACGAGCAGTACTTC; CDR3 protein: CASSSRDYTYEQYF; V gene: TRBV9; clone size: -; D gene: TRBD2; J gene: TRBJ2-7
CDR3 DNA: TGTGCCAGCAGTTTGGAAACCGGGACTGAAGCTTTCTTT; CDR3 protein: CASSLETGTEAFF; V gene: TRBV27; clone size: -; D gene: -; J gene: TRBJ1-1
CDR3 DNA: TGCGCCAGCAGCACCCTCGGGACAGGGGGTGAAAAACTGTTTTTT; CDR3 protein: CASSTLGTGGEKLFF; V gene: TRBV5-1; clone size: -; D gene: TRBD1; J gene: TRBJ1-4
CDR3 DNA: TGTGCCAGTAACACTTACGGGGCTAACTATGGCTACACCTTC; CDR3 protein: CASNTYGANYGYTF; V gene: TRBV19; clone size: -; D gene: -; J gene: TRBJ1-2
CDR3 DNA: TGTGCCAGCAGCAAAGCGAGCGGGGGTGACGGGACCCAGTACTTC; CDR3 protein: CASSKASGGDGTQYF; V gene: TRBV21-1; clone size: -; D gene: -; J gene: TRBJ2-5
CDR3 DNA: TGTGCCAGCAGCCTAACCGCAGGGCTCGGCGAAAAACTGTTTTTT; CDR3 protein: CASSLTAGLGEKLFF; V gene: TRBV7-2; clone size: -; D gene: -; J gene: TRBJ1-4
CDR3 DNA: TGTGCCAGCAGCCAAGAACTAGCGGGTCCCTACAATGAGCAGTTCTTC; CDR3 protein: CASSQELAGPYNEQFF; V gene: TRBV4-2; clone size: few; D gene: TRBD2; J gene: TRBJ2-1
CDR3 DNA: TGCGCCAGCAGAGGGGACAGGGAGTTAGATACGCAGTATTTT; CDR3 protein: CASRGDRELDTQYF; V gene: TRBV5-1; clone size: -; D gene: TRBD1; J gene: TRBJ2-3
CDR3 DNA: TGTGCCATCAGTGACAGGGGGCCCACAGATACGCAGTATTTT; CDR3 protein: CAISDRGPTDTQYF; V gene: TRBV10-3; clone size: once; D gene: TRBD1; J gene: TRBJ2-3
CDR3 DNA: TGCAGCGCAGGGCCAGCGGGGTACACAGATACGCAGTATTTT; CDR3 protein: CSAGPAGYTDTQYF; V gene: TRBV29-1; clone size: -; D gene: TRBD2; J gene: TRBJ2-3
CDR3 DNA: TGTGCCAGCAGTGACCCGGAGACCCAGTACTTC; CDR3 protein: CASSDPETQYF; V gene: TRBV2; clone size: -; D gene: -; J gene: TRBJ2-5
CDR3 DNA: TGTGCCAGCAGCAAGGGGGGGGGATTTAACGAAAAACTGTTTTTT; CDR3 protein: CASSKGGGFNEKLFF; V gene: TRBV25-1; clone size: once; D gene: -; J gene: TRBJ1-4
CDR3 DNA: TGCGCCAGCAGCCCTCCGGGGGAGGGTCCAACCGGGGAGCTGTTTTTT; CDR3 protein: CASSPPGEGPTGELFF; V gene: TRBV5-1; clone size: -; D gene: TRBD2; J gene: TRBJ2-2
CDR3 DNA: TGTGCCAGCACGCAGCGGGACTTCGGGGAGCTGTTTTTT; CDR3 protein: CASTQRDFGELFF; V gene: TRBV27; clone size: -; D gene: TRBD2; J gene: TRBJ2-2
CDR3 DNA: TGTGCCTCTGGGGGGACCTACAATGAGCAGTTCTTC; CDR3 protein: CASGGTYNEQFF; V gene: TRBV28; clone size: -; D gene: -; J gene: TRBJ2-1
CDR3 DNA: TGTGCCAGCAGTTACTCTGGCAGGGTCGATCAGCCCCAGCATTTT; CDR3 protein: CASSYSGRVDQPQHF; V gene: TRBV6-5; clone size: once; D gene: -; J gene: TRBJ1-5
CDR3 DNA: TGTGCCAGCTCACCGGGACTAGGGGGTGCAGATACGCAGTATTTT; CDR3 protein: CASSPGLGGADTQYF; V gene: TRBV18; clone size: -; D gene: TRBD2; J gene: TRBJ2-3
CDR3 DNA: TGCGCCAGCAGTCAATCCCCTTTCACCGGGACAGACTACGAGCAGTACTTC; CDR3 protein: CASSQSPFTGTDYEQYF; V gene: TRBV23-1; clone size: -; D gene: TRBD1; J gene: TRBJ2-7
CDR3 DNA: TGCGCCAGCAGCCAAGGGACAGGGCACTCTGGGGCCAACGTCCTGACTTTC; CDR3 protein: CASSQGTGHSGANVLTF; V gene: TRBV5-1; clone size: -; D gene: TRBD1; J gene: TRBJ2-6
CDR3 DNA: TGTGCCAGCAGCCCTGAGGCTAGAGAGACCCAGTACTTC; CDR3 protein: CASSPEARETQYF; V gene: TRBV11-2; clone size: -; D gene: -; J gene: TRBJ2-5
CDR3 DNA: TGTGCCAGCAGCCAAGTCGCCACTGCGGGGGAGCAGTTCTTC; CDR3 protein: CASSQVATAGEQFF; V gene: TRBV3-1/TRBV3-2; clone size: -; D gene: -; J gene: TRBJ2-1
CDR3 DNA: TGCGCCAGCAGCTTGGCCGGGACGAGGGGGGAGACCCAGTACTTC; CDR3 protein: CASSLAGTRGETQYF; V gene: TRBV5-1; clone size: -; D gene: -; J gene: TRBJ2-5
CDR3 DNA: TGTGCCAGCAACGACAGGGTGGCAGAGACCCAGTACTTC; CDR3 protein: CASNDRVAETQYF; V gene: TRBV6-5; clone size: -; D gene: TRBD1; J gene: TRBJ2-5
CDR3 DNA: TGTGCCACCAGCGTAGGGACAGGGGAAGAGACCCAGTACTTC; CDR3 protein: CATSVGTGEETQYF; V gene: TRBV15; clone size: -; D gene: TRBD1; J gene: TRBJ2-5
CDR3 DNA: TGTGCCAGCAGCACCCTCAGGACAGATCCGGGCGAGCAGTACTTC; CDR3 protein: CASSTLRTDPGEQYF; V gene: TRBV3-1/TRBV3-2; clone size: once; D gene: -; J gene: TRBJ2-7
CDR3 DNA: TGCGCCAGCAGCTCCTACAGGGGGTCCACTGAAGCTTTCTTT; CDR3 protein: CASSSYRGSTEAFF; V gene: TRBV5-1; clone size: -; D gene: TRBD1; J gene: TRBJ1-1
CDR3 DNA: TGTGCCAGCAGCTTGCCCCAGACCTACGAGCAGTACTTC; CDR3 protein: CASSLPQTYEQYF; V gene: TRBV7-2; clone size: -; D gene: -; J gene: TRBJ2-7
CDR3 DNA: -; CDR3 protein: CASSSSGGGFRGQQFF; V gene: TRBV5-5; clone size: -; D gene: -; J gene: TRBJ2-1